The clone carrying this T cell receptor beta chain was picked up one time. Its antigen is not known. V lost 3 bases and J lost 2, with 10 bases in between. The CDR3 loop spans 14 amino acids. CDR1 is MNHEY, CDR2 SMNVEV, per germline (reference sequence). It was at deep level that the assay was run. DNA at approximately 200 ng, approximately 30,000 T cell genomes, went into sorted-subset replicate PCRs. Only in-frame clones appear in the TCRdb table, and some are missing; sequencing was by immunoSEQ multiplex PCR. The sample includes roughly 2.4 million clones, almost 96% seen only once; the top ten take roughly 0.13%. These data are taken from a study of shared clonotypes between healthy human individuals. Whole-study findings and limits: Non-shared clonotypes had lower generation probabilities than clonotypes shared by all four sorted-subset donors. Among donors, the sharing of clonotypes was expected to be influenced by sequencing depth.

This sequence was found in a man aged 18 to 29 in good health. The sample was naive CD4+ T cells sorted from blood. The subset was: CD45RA+ positively selected. V usage is TRBV27 and J usage is TRBJ1-2; D is ambiguous. The CDR3 region is CASSFSGANYGYTF. The CDR3 DNA sequence: TGTGCCAGCAGTTTTAGTGGTGCGAACTATGGCTACACCTTC.